The 5 T cell receptor beta chains presented below share a single source sample, sequenced in a study of T cell responses to AZD1222 COVID-19 vaccine. The assay was immunoSEQ multiplex PCR, and TCRdb's table has in-frame clones only and misses some. The sample carries under 200,000 clones, approximately 91% recorded once. This material consisted of peripheral blood, taken on day 0 of AZD1222 vaccination. The receptor set was obtained from an adult in good health.

This clone has a single count. V and J are TRBV7-9 and TRBJ2-1; 11 nucleotides line up with TRBD2. Germline V gene sequence: CDR1 SEHNR, CDR2 FQNEAQ (reference sequence). J gave up 5 bases and V 0 bases, and 6 bases lay outside the gene matches. This CDR3 is built from 17 residues. The CDR3 is CASSLAVLAGGHNEQFF. DNA of the CDR3: TGTGCCAGCAGCTTAGCGGTCCTAGCGGGGGGTCACAATGAGCAGTTCTTC.

The chain carries TRBV5-8 and TRBJ2-1; D is perhaps TRBD1 (6 bases). Trimming left V 7 bases short and J 5 bases short, with 19 bases between. There are 15 residues in the CDR3. Germline V CDR1 and CDR2: SGHTS, YDEGEE. In nucleotides, the CDR3 is TGTGCCAGCCGTGGCTCCGGACAGTTTCACAATGAGCAGTTCTTC. This gives the protein CASRGSGQFHNEQFF.

The genes are TRBV5-1 and TRBJ1-1; TRBD1 agrees at 11 bases. CDR3 size: 16 residues. J gave up 0 bases and V 3 bases, and 4 bases lay outside the gene matches. Germline lookup yields CDR1 SGHRS and CDR2 YFSETQ. DNA of the CDR3: TGCGCCAGCAGCTCCGGACAGGGGGCGCTGAACACTGAAGCTTTCTTT. It yields the protein CASSSGQGALNTEAFF.

To note about this clone: Other DNA sequences of this sample code for an identical CDR3. The CDR3 here is CASSLLGNTEAFF. DNA for the CDR3: TGTGCCAGCAGTTTATTGGGAAACACTGAAGCTTTCTTT. V gene TRBV28 combines with J gene TRBJ1-1, with unresolved D. V was shortened by 1 base and J by 2 bases, with 5 bases between the two germline ends. Germline CDR1 MDHEN, CDR2 SYDVKM. This CDR3 has 13 residues.

V usage is TRBV6-5 and J usage is TRBJ2-7; 7 bases align to TRBD1. CDR3 size: 12 residues. J lost 3 bases, V lost 7 bases, and 3 bases had no gene match. Per the germline V gene, CDR1 is MNHEY and CDR2 is SVGAGI. This CDR3 is CASNRQGYEQYF. The CDR3 DNA reads as TGTGCCAGCAACCGACAGGGCTACGAGCAGTACTTC.